Listed below are T cell receptor beta chains from one sample, sequenced in a study of monozygotic twins with inflammatory bowel disease. Using the 5' RACE reads, TCRdb records one entry per CDR3 protein without DNA. This repertoire includes 300,000 to 450,000 distinct CDR3 sequences. Sequencing used blood. These receptors originate from a human donor with ulcerative colitis or Crohn's disease, or a healthy co-twin of an affected twin (not recorded which). Both conserved end residues are part of each CDR3. Fields, in order: CDR3 protein, V gene, J gene.

CDR3aa: CASSLRAGSIYEQYF
v_gene: TRBV5-1
j_gene: TRBJ2-7

CDR3aa: CASSRGQGSTDTQYF
v_gene: TRBV5-1
j_gene: TRBJ2-3

CDR3aa: CASIWSPGELFF
v_gene: TRBV6-1
j_gene: TRBJ2-2

CDR3aa: CASSDGGHRGNNEQFF
v_gene: TRBV19
j_gene: TRBJ2-1

CDR3aa: CASSSDRRATNEKLFF
v_gene: TRBV5-6
j_gene: TRBJ1-4

CDR3aa: CASSPGTGGDWDIQYF
v_gene: TRBV4-2
j_gene: TRBJ2-4

CDR3aa: CASSLAGRWTYEQYF
v_gene: TRBV13
j_gene: TRBJ2-7

CDR3aa: CASSLGTVNTYEQYF
v_gene: TRBV11-3
j_gene: TRBJ2-7

CDR3aa: CSVVGHNEKLFF
v_gene: TRBV29-1
j_gene: TRBJ1-4

CDR3aa: CASSLDGGITEAFF
v_gene: TRBV7-9
j_gene: TRBJ1-1

CDR3aa: CASSLSVATYEQYF
v_gene: TRBV5-1
j_gene: TRBJ2-7

CDR3aa: CASGRQGSNEQFF
v_gene: TRBV2
j_gene: TRBJ2-1

CDR3aa: CATRSLTVIEQYF
v_gene: TRBV10-3
j_gene: TRBJ2-7

CDR3aa: CAISESSGLSGGNYTF
v_gene: TRBV10-3
j_gene: TRBJ1-2

CDR3aa: CASSLFGRTEAFF
v_gene: TRBV12-3/TRBV12-4
j_gene: TRBJ1-1

CDR3aa: CSAIPPTNYGYTF
v_gene: TRBV20-1
j_gene: TRBJ1-2

CDR3aa: CASSLEARGVTDTQYF
v_gene: TRBV5-1
j_gene: TRBJ2-3

CDR3aa: CATSEGGAGANVLTF
v_gene: TRBV24-1
j_gene: TRBJ2-6

CDR3aa: CASGRDTHYGYTF
v_gene: TRBV9
j_gene: TRBJ1-2

CDR3aa: CASSQDFLAGVNEQFF
v_gene: TRBV4-3
j_gene: TRBJ2-1

CDR3aa: CSASQGGDSPLHF
v_gene: TRBV20-1
j_gene: TRBJ1-6

CDR3aa: CASRETGSSYEQYF
v_gene: TRBV12-3/TRBV12-4
j_gene: TRBJ2-7

CDR3aa: CAISDGRVTDTQYF
v_gene: TRBV10-3
j_gene: TRBJ2-3

CDR3aa: CASSFFGRTGGYEQYF
v_gene: TRBV12-3/TRBV12-4
j_gene: TRBJ2-7

CDR3aa: CASSQAGEKLFF
v_gene: TRBV5-1
j_gene: TRBJ1-4

CDR3aa: CASRPRGTYGYTF
v_gene: TRBV27
j_gene: TRBJ1-2

CDR3aa: CASSSTLEGDSYNEQFF
v_gene: TRBV13
j_gene: TRBJ2-1

CDR3aa: CASSLPGSGGDTGELFF
v_gene: TRBV12-3/TRBV12-4
j_gene: TRBJ2-2

CDR3aa: CASSLRANEKLFF
v_gene: TRBV7-2
j_gene: TRBJ1-4

CDR3aa: CASSVQGNTGELFF
v_gene: TRBV5-1
j_gene: TRBJ2-2

CDR3aa: CASSYKGMVPTGELFF
v_gene: TRBV6-2/TRBV6-3
j_gene: TRBJ2-2

CDR3aa: CSASRVSGTGELFF
v_gene: TRBV20-1
j_gene: TRBJ2-2

CDR3aa: CASTSTGGATDTQYF
v_gene: TRBV12-3/TRBV12-4
j_gene: TRBJ2-3

CDR3aa: CASIRSGGGETQYF
v_gene: TRBV7-8
j_gene: TRBJ2-5

CDR3aa: CASTLMPDGYEQYF
v_gene: TRBV5-1
j_gene: TRBJ2-7

CDR3aa: CASSRSSQKKLFF
v_gene: TRBV21-1
j_gene: TRBJ1-4